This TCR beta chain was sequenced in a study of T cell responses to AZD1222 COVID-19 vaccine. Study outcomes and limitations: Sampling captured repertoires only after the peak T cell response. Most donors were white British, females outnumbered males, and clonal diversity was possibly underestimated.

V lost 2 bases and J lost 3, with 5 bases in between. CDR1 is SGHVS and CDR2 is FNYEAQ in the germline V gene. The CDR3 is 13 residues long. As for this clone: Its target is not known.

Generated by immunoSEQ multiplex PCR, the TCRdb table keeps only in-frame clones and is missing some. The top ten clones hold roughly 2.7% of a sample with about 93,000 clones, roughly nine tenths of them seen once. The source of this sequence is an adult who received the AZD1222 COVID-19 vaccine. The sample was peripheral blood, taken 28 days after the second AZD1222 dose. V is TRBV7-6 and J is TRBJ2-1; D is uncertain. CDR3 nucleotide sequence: TGTGCCAGCAGCTTATTAGACTACAATGAGCAGTTCTTC. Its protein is CASSLLDYNEQFF.